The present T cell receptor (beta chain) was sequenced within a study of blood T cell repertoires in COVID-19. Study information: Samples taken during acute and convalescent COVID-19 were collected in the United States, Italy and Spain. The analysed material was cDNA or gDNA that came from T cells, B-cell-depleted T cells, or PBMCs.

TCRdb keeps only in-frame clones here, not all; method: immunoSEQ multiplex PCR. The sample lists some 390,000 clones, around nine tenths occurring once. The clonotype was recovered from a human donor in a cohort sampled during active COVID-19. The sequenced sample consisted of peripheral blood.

The CDR3: CASSDSNNYGYTF. DNA for the CDR3: TGTGCCAGCAGTGACAGTAATAACTATGGCTACACCTTC. The rearrangement links TRBV25-1 to TRBJ1-2; no reliable D call. The V gene lost 3 bases and the J gene lost 1 base, with 6 bases spanning the gap. Germline loops: CDR1 MGHDK, CDR2 SYGVNS. There are 13 residues in the CDR3.